This TCR beta chain was identified in a study of shared T cell receptors in the human thymus. Sequencing was performed with immunoSEQ multiplex PCR; in TCRdb, only in-frame clones are kept and a portion is missing. The table has 550,000 to 800,000 clones, roughly 88% seen once; the top ten hold around 0.0099%. The same sample was also studied in work on human thymus T cells. That source reports: Healthy Finnish infants undergoing corrective surgery for congenital heart defects provided the donor material. The thymus tissue came from resections taken during corrective heart surgery. Within thymic and blood repertoires, V and J gene usage appeared to be biased. Related research found strongly overlapping thymic repertoires in unrelated individuals.

The TCR sequence derives from a girl under three years old with a congenital heart defect. Input material: thymocytes.

The chain's CDR3 is CASSPREYGQPQHF. In nucleotides, the CDR3 is TGTGCCAGTAGTCCCAGGGAATATGGTCAGCCCCAGCATTTT. The chain links TRBV19 to TRBJ1-5, with D possibly being TRBD1 (5 bases). This CDR3 contains 14 residues. The germline V gene encodes CDR1 LNHDA and CDR2 SQIVND (reference sequence). V lost 5 bases and J lost 6, with 14 bases in between.